This T cell receptor beta chain is from a study of T cells after yellow fever vaccination. Study at large: Fractions containing few cells were prepared with SMART-Seq v4 Ultra Low Input.

The CDR3 extends over 17 amino acids. After removal of 1 base from V and 4 bases from J, the junction contained 10 bases not matched to a gene. Germline V CDR1 and CDR2: SGHDN, FVKESK. Researchers made TCR cDNA using 5'RACE template switching, and this step added a universal primer site and UMIs. In TCRdb, the 5' RACE reads were re-called with MiXCR into one record per CDR3 protein. This repertoire shows hundreds of thousands of distinct CDR3 sequences, approximately 13% found once; its top ten account for more than 13%. In regard to this clonotype: What it recognizes is unknown.

The study, taken as a whole, reports: Repertoires sorted by FACS could include abundant clonotypes that are contaminants from the bulk population. Overlap between CD4 and CD8 compartments was detected for a small share of clonotypes.

The receptor comes from a man aged 25-40 years who received the YFV17D yellow fever vaccine. The V and J genes are TRBV14 and TRBJ2-3; 8 positions agree with TRBD2. The sample in question was PBMCs, obtained on the day of the yellow fever booster vaccination. CDR3 sequence: CASSQANKRESADTQYF. Here the CDR3 DNA reads TGTGCCAGCAGCCAAGCGAATAAGCGGGAGTCGGCAGATACGCAGTATTTT.